These 8 T cell receptor beta chains originate from one sample sequenced in a study of T-cell memory formation after mild COVID-19. TCRdb called the 5' RACE reads again in MiXCR, with one record for every CDR3 protein. Among some 120,000 distinct CDR3 sequences listed, roughly 6% were seen once. Sequencing used PBMCs or a T cell subset sorted from them (not recorded which). All receptors derive from an adult woman who had mild COVID-19 (a few samples of this study predate the infection). Cell type and time point are not known.

This clonotype was picked up many times. This chain uses TRBV29-1 with TRBJ2-3; D is uncertain. CDR1 is SQVTM, CDR2 ANQGSEA, per germline. V was shortened by 2 bases and J by 2 bases, with 8 bases between the two germline ends. The CDR3 is made up of 13 amino acids. The CDR3 DNA reads as TGCAGCGTTGAACTCGCAGCCACAGATACGCAGTATTTT. Residues: CSVELAATDTQYF.

This clonotype was seen repeatedly, ten times or more. One end of the junction fails to match germline, which may point to a read error. This rearrangement joins TRBV5-6 to TRBJ2-7; 15 nucleotides line up with TRBD2. This CDR3 is built from 15 residues. From germline, CDR1 is SGHDT and CDR2 YYEEEE. The CDR3 loop is CASSGKGLAGGYLDF. In DNA, the CDR3 is TGTGCCAGCAGCGGAAAGGGACTAGCGGGAGGCTACTTGGACTTC.

In this sample, this clonotype turned up many times. The chain joins TRBV9 to TRBJ1-1; 7 bases match TRBD1. In germline, CDR1 is SGDLS, CDR2 YYNGEE. The CDR3 has 17 amino acids. V was clipped by 0 bases and J by 3 bases; unmatched bases: 11. In nucleotides, the CDR3 is TGTGCCAGCAGCGTAGGGATAGGGGGCGCGGGGGACACTGAAGCTTTCTTT. It yields the protein CASSVGIGGAGDTEAFF.

The chain couples TRBV5-1 to TRBJ2-7, with D perhaps TRBD2 (5 bases). CDR3 length equals 14 residues. In germline, CDR1 is SGHRS, CDR2 YFSETQ. Deletions cut 4 bases from V and 5 bases from J, with 16 bases between. The CDR3: CASSPRTSRNEQYF. The DNA of the CDR3 is TGCGCCAGCAGCCCGCGGACTTCTAGGAACGAGCAGTACTTC.

This clonotype has a count of ten or more. The J gene is TRBJ2-5, the V gene TRBV11-3; TRBD1 matches at 7 bases. The CDR3 is made up of 13 amino acids. Per the germline V gene, CDR1 is SGHNT and CDR2 is YENEEA. The V and J ends lost 5 bases and 4 bases, in that order; junction bases with no gene match: 4. The CDR3 is CASSRQGTETQYF. Written as DNA, the CDR3 is TGTGCCAGCAGCCGACAGGGAACAGAGACCCAGTACTTC.

This clonotype was detected ten times or more. V gene TRBV29-1 combines with J gene TRBJ2-2, with TRBD1 identical over 7 bases. The CDR3 runs to 14 residues. J gave up 0 bases and V 4 bases, and 2 bases lay outside the gene matches. Germline values: CDR1 SQVTM, CDR2 ANQGSEA. CDR3 in DNA: TGCAGCGTTGGAGGGACAGCGAACACCGGGGAGCTGTTTTTT. Protein product: CSVGGTANTGELFF.

This clonotype was seen ten or more times. This chain uses TRBV20-1 with TRBJ1-1, with unresolved D. Germline CDR1 is DFQATT and CDR2 is SNEGSKA (reference sequence). The CDR3 covers 14 residues. Trimming took off 5 bases at V and 0 bases at J, with 13 bases between the two ends. CDR3 sequence (DNA): TGCAGTGCTCGACGCCGGGCCGTGAACACTGAAGCTTTCTTT. Translation: CSARRRAVNTEAFF.

The chain carries TRBV7-9 and TRBJ2-7; 8 bases are shared with TRBD2. The CDR3 covers 14 residues. With 4 bases clipped from V and 3 bases from J, the junction kept 5 bases outside the gene matches. CDR1 is SEHNR and CDR2 is FQNEAQ in the germline V gene (reference sequence). CDR3 in DNA: TGTGCCAGCAGCTACGGCGGGACTAGCTACGAGCAGTACTTC. Translation: CASSYGGTSYEQYF. The full variable domain, with the rest looked up from reference TRBV7-9 and TRBJ2-7, is DTGVSQNPRHKITKRGQNVTFRCDPISEHNRLYWYRQTLGQGPEFLTYFQNEAQLEKSRLLSDRFSAERPKGSFSTLEIQRTEQGDSAMYLCASSYGGTSYEQYFGPGTRLTVT.